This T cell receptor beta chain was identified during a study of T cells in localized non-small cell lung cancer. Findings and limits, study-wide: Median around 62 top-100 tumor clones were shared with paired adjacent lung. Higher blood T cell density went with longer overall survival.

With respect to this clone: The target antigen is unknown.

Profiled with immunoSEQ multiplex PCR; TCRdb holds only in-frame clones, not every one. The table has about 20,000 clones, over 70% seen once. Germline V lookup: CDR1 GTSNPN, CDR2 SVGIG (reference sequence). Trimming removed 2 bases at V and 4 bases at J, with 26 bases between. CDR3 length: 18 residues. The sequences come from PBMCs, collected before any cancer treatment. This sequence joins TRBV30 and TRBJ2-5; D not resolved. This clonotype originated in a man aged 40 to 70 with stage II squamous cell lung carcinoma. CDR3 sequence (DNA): TGTGCCTGGAGTCAGGAAAGTGCGCTCAATTCACGCGGAGAGACCCAGTACTTC. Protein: CAWSQESALNSRGETQYF.